Presented here are 20 T cell receptor beta chains from one specimen sequenced in a study of control samples from healthy donors and cancer patients. Libraries were prepared by immunoSEQ multiplex PCR; TCRdb keeps only in-frame clonotypes and omits some of them. Of roughly 55,000 clones in the sample, approximately 95% were seen once. Sequenced input: blood. The receptors originated from a woman aged 18-30 years in good health.

V and J are TRBV7-9 and TRBJ1-6; D not certain. The CDR3 consists of 13 residues. Germline V gene lookup returns CDR1 SEHNR and CDR2 FQNEAQ (reference sequence). V shed 4 bases and J shed 8 bases, with 9 bases lying between them. The CDR3 sequence: CASSYHLDSPLHF. The DNA for the CDR3 is TGTGCCAGCAGCTACCATTTGGATTCACCCCTCCACTTT.

Concerning this clone: A read error may account for a junction end that differs from germline. The chain links TRBV7-2 to TRBJ2-5; 9 bases align to TRBD2. The CDR3 is 15 amino acids. Germline V gives CDR1 SGHTA, CDR2 FQGNSA. CDR3 region: CVSGTSSTYQETQYF. CDR3 nucleotides: TGTGTCAGCGGGACTAGCTCGACGTACCAAGAGACCCAGTACTTC.

This clone was seen only once. The chain has TRBV21-1 and TRBJ1-1; the D call in the table, TRBD1, was not verified against the DNA. TRBV21-1 is marked as a pseudogene. The CDR3 is 17 amino acids. This CDR3 is CASSTVGVPRGPPEAFF. The CDR3 DNA is TGTGCCAGCAGCACCGTAGGAGTACCCAGGGGACCCCCTGAAGCTTTCTTT.

V and J are TRBV28 and TRBJ1-1; 7 bases are shared with TRBD1. This CDR3 is 14 amino acids long. CDR1 is MDHEN and CDR2 is SYDVKM in the germline V gene. After removal of 7 bases from V and 1 base from J, the junction contained 6 bases not matched to a gene. CDR3 in amino acids: CASTKTGRNTEAFF. The CDR3 nucleotides read TGTGCCAGCACTAAGACAGGGAGGAACACTGAAGCTTTCTTT.

The rearrangement joins TRBV6-5 to TRBJ1-3; tentatively, D is TRBD1 (5 bases). CDR3 length: 14 amino acids. The germline V gene encodes CDR1 MNHEY and CDR2 SVGAGI. The V gene lost 2 bases and the J gene lost 1 base, with 6 bases spanning the gap. CDR3 residues: CASSYQGSGNTIYF. In nucleotides, the CDR3 is TGTGCCAGCAGTTACCAGGGTTCTGGAAACACCATATATTTT.

This clone has a handful of counts. The chain combines TRBV5-4 with TRBJ1-2; D not certain. From germline, CDR1 is SGHNT and CDR2 YYREEE (reference sequence). The V end was cut by 0 bases, the J end by 4 bases, with 16 bases between. This CDR3 is built from 16 residues. The CDR3 bases are TGTGCCAGCAGCTTGGAAAATCGAGAGTTAACCTATGGCTACACCTTC. It yields the protein CASSLENRELTYGYTF. The complete variable domain, with remaining parts taken from reference TRBV5-4 and TRBJ1-2, reads ETGVTQSPTHLIKTRGQQVTLRCSSQSGHNTVSWYQQALGQGPQFIFQYYREEENGRGNFPPRFSGLQFPNYSSELNVNALELDDSALYLCASSLENRELTYGYTFGSGTRLTVV.

The rearrangement uses TRBV27 and TRBJ1-5; 7 positions agree with TRBD1. Trimming removed 5 bases from V and 3 bases from J; junction bases left unmatched: 7. The CDR3 is made up of 15 amino acids. Germline V lookup: CDR1 MNHEY, CDR2 SMNVEV (reference sequence). CDR3 sequence: CASSTGTVSNQPQHF. The CDR3 DNA reads TGTGCCAGCAGTACCGGGACAGTCTCCAATCAGCCCCAGCATTTT.

The V call is TRBV5-1, the J call TRBJ2-1; TRBD2 matches at 8 bases. V was clipped by 0 bases and J by 15 bases; unmatched bases: 11. CDR3 length: 14 amino acids. Germline lookup yields CDR1 SGHRS and CDR2 YFSETQ. The CDR3 DNA reads TGCGCCAGCAGCTTGGACACGGGACTAGAAATTGGGTTCTTC. The encoded protein is CASSLDTGLEIGFF.

The chain carries TRBV6-5 and TRBJ2-2; perhaps TRBD2 as D (6 bases). This CDR3 is 14 amino acids long. Germline CDR1 is MNHEY and CDR2 is SVGAGI. V shed 7 bases and J shed 3 bases, with 12 bases lying between them. DNA of the CDR3: TGTGCCAGCAACCCCCCGGGGGACACCGGGGAGCTGTTTTTT. Its protein product is CASNPPGDTGELFF.

The chain recombines TRBV6-2 or TRBV6-3 with TRBJ2-1, with 10 bases matching TRBD2. This CDR3 contains 15 residues. V was clipped by 5 bases and J by 7 bases; unmatched bases: 8. Germline V lookup: CDR1 MNHEY, CDR2 SVGEGT. The CDR3 region has the DNA TGTGCCAGCAGTCCAAGCGGGGGGGGTGGTAATGAGCAGTTCTTC. Protein product: CASSPSGGGGNEQFF.

The V gene is TRBV15, the J gene TRBJ2-5, with no clear D. The CDR3 is 12 amino acids. Germline V gene lookup returns CDR1 LNHNV and CDR2 YYDKDF (reference sequence). Trimming took 0 bases from V and 4 from J, leaving 3 bases between them. DNA of the CDR3: TGTGCCACCAGCAGAGATAGAGAGACCCAGTACTTC. Protein product: CATSRDRETQYF. Based on the CDR3 plus reference TRBV15 and TRBJ2-5, the full variable domain is DAMVIQNPRYQVTQFGKPVTLSCSQTLNHNVMYWYQQKSSQAPKLLFHYYDKDFNNEADTPDNFQSRRPNTSFCFLDIRSPGLGDTAMYLCATSRDRETQYFGPGTRLLVL.

J is TRBJ1-3 and V is TRBV27, with 8 bases identical to TRBD1. The length of the CDR3 is 18 residues. Per germline, CDR1 MNHEY and CDR2 SMNVEV (reference sequence). V lost 4 bases, J lost 3 bases, and 14 bases stayed unmatched. The CDR3 coding sequence is TGTGCCAGCAGTTCCTTGGACAGGGCGCAAAGGGGTGGAAACACCATATATTTT. Protein product: CASSSLDRAQRGGNTIYF.

This sequence joins TRBV5-5 and TRBJ2-1, with TRBD2 as a possible D gene (5 bases). In germline, CDR1 is SGHKS, CDR2 YYEKEE (reference sequence). The CDR3 is made up of 17 amino acids. Trimming cost V 1 base and J 0 bases, with 14 bases left between them. CDR3 region: CASSLHGDTSSYNEQFF. In nucleotides, the CDR3 is TGTGCCAGCAGCTTGCATGGAGACACTAGCTCCTACAATGAGCAGTTCTTC.

This chain links TRBV11-3 with TRBJ1-1; 8 positions agree with TRBD1. The length of the CDR3 is 14 residues. The V and J ends lost 6 bases and 1 base, in that order; junction bases with no gene match: 4. From germline, CDR1 is SGHNT and CDR2 YENEEA. The CDR3 DNA reads as TGTGCCAGCAGTTCCGGGACAGGGAACACTGAAGCTTTCTTT. Protein product: CASSSGTGNTEAFF.

The genes are TRBV5-1 and TRBJ1-6; possibly TRBD1 for D (5 bases). The CDR3 extends over 15 amino acids. Germline V gene sequence: CDR1 SGHRS, CDR2 YFSETQ. CDR3 bases: TGCGCTTCCAAGGGTCGGCAGGGAGATAATTCACCCCTCCACTTT. This translates into CASKGRQGDNSPLHF.

The CDR3 bases are TGTGCCAGCAGGATACAAGGGACTCCGGGGGACACCATATATTTT. Residues: CASRIQGTPGDTIYF. The rearrangement uses TRBV2 and TRBJ1-3; D possibly corresponds to TRBD1 (5 bases). The CDR3 length is 15 residues. Trimming took 6 bases from V and 8 from J, leaving 20 bases between them. Germline CDR1 SNHLY, CDR2 FYNNEI.

The chain couples TRBV19 to TRBJ1-1, with unresolved D. Germline assignment: CDR1 LNHDA and CDR2 SQIVND (reference sequence). The CDR3 is made up of 13 amino acids. V was shortened by 5 bases and J by 4 bases, with 11 bases between the two germline ends. The CDR3 bases are TGTGCCAGTAGTCCCTTTGGATTCACTGAAGCTTTCTTT. This translates into CASSPFGFTEAFF.

The V and J genes are TRBV6-5 and TRBJ2-3; D is undetermined. Trimming removed 8 bases from V and 0 bases from J, with 9 bases in between. The CDR3 is made up of 13 amino acids. The V gene's germline CDR1 is MNHEY and CDR2 SVGAGI. The CDR3 region has the DNA TGTGCCAGCGGTAGGGCTAGCACAGATACGCAGTATTTT. It specifies CASGRASTDTQYF.

The chain recombines TRBV6-5 with TRBJ2-7; D perhaps matches TRBD1 (6 bases). Between the trimmed V and J ends, which lost 7 bases and 2 bases, there was a span of 12 bases. CDR3 size: 13 residues. Germline V gene sequence: CDR1 MNHEY, CDR2 SVGAGI. Here the CDR3 DNA reads TGTGCCAGCACGAGACAGGAGACCTACGAGCAGTACTTC. Its protein product is CASTRQETYEQYF.

The rearrangement joins TRBV27 to TRBJ1-6; 11 positions match TRBD1. The germline V gene encodes CDR1 MNHEY and CDR2 SMNVEV (reference sequence). V dropped 5 bases and J dropped 7; count of bases not matched to a gene: 16. The CDR3 contains 19 residues. CDR3 nucleotide sequence: TGTGCCAGCAGTCCGAGACGGGACAGGGGGTGGGAGGCGAATTCACCCCTCCACTTT. This translates into CASSPRRDRGWEANSPLHF.